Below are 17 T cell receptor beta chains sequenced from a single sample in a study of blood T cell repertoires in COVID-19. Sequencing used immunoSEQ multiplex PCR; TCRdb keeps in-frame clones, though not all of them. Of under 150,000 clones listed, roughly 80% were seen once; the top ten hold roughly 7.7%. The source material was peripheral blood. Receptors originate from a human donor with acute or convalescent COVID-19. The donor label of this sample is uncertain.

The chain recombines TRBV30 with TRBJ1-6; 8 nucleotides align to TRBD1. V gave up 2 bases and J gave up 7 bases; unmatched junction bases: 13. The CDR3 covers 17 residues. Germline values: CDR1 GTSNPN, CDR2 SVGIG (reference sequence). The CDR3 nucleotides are TGTGCCTGGAGTCACACCCGGACAGGGCTAGGCAATTCACCCCTCCACTTT. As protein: CAWSHTRTGLGNSPLHF.

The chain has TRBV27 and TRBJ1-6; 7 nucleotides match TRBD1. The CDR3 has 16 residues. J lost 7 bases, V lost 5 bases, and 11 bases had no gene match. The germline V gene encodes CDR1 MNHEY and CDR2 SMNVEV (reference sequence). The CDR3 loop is CASSPKGARVNSPLHF. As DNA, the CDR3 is TGTGCCAGCAGTCCCAAGGGGGCGCGGGTGAATTCACCCCTCCACTTT.

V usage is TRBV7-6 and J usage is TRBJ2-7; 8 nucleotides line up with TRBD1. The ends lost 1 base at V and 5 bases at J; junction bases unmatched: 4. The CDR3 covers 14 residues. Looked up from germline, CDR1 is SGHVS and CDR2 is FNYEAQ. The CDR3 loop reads CASSLGGQENEQYF. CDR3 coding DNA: TGTGCCAGCAGCTTAGGGGGACAGGAAAACGAGCAGTACTTC.

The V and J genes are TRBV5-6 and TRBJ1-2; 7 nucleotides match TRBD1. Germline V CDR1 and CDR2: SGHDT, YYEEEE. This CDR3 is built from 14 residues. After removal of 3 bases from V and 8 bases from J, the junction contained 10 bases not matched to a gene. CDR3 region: CASSSTGNRGGYTF. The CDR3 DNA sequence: TGTGCCAGCAGCTCGACAGGGAATAGAGGGGGCTACACCTTC.

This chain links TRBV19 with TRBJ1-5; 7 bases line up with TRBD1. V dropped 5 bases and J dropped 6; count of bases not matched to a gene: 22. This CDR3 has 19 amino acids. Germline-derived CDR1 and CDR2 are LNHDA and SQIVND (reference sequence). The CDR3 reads CASSPTGLPILPVTQPQHF. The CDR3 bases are TGTGCCAGTAGTCCGACAGGGCTTCCCATACTCCCGGTGACTCAGCCCCAGCATTTT.

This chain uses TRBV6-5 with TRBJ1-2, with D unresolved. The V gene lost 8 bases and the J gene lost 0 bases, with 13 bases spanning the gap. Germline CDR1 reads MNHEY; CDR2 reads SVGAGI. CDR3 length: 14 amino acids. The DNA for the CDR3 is TGTGCCAGCTCTCGCGGTGTCGCTAACTATGGCTACACCTTC. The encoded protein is CASSRGVANYGYTF.

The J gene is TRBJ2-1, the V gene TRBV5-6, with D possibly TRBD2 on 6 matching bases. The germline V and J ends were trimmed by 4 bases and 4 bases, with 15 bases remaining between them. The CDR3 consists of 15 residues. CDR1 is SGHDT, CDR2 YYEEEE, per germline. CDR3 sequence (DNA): TGTGCCAGCAGCGCTTTCGGGGGATCTTACAATGAGCAGTTCTTC. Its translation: CASSAFGGSYNEQFF.

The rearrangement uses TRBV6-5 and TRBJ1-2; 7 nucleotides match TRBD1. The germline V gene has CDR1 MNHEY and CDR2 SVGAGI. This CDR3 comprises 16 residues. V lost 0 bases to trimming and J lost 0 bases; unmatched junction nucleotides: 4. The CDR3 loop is CASSYSWDSSNYGYTF. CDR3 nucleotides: TGTGCCAGCAGTTACTCCTGGGACAGCTCTAACTATGGCTACACCTTC.

Here the CDR3 reads CATRTTGEAGELFF. In DNA form, the CDR3 reads TGTGCCACCAGAACTACAGGGGAGGCCGGGGAGCTGTTTTTT. The V and J genes are TRBV24-1 and TRBJ2-2; tentatively, D is TRBD1 (7 bases). This CDR3 is built from 14 residues. The V end lost 7 bases, the J end lost 6 bases, and 14 bases lay between the germline ends. Germline CDR1 and CDR2: KGHDR and SFDVKD.

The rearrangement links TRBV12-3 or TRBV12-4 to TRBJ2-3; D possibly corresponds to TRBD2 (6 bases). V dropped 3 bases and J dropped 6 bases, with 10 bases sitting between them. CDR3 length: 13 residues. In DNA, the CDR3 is TGTGCCAGCAGTTTCGGGACTGGGGATACGCAGTATTTT. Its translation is CASSFGTGDTQYF.

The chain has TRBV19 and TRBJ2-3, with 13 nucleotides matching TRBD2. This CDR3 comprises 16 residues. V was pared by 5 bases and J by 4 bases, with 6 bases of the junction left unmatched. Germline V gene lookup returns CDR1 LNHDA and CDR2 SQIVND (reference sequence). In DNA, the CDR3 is TGTGCCAGTAGTCCCGGGACTAGCGGGGTGGCAGATACGCAGTATTTT. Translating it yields CASSPGTSGVADTQYF.

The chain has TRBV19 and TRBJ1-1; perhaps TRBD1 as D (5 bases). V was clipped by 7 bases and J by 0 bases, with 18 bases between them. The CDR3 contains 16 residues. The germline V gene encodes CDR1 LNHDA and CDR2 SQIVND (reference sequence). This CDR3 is CASTIRRDAMNTEAFF. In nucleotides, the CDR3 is TGTGCCAGTACCATACGGAGGGACGCTATGAACACTGAAGCTTTCTTT.

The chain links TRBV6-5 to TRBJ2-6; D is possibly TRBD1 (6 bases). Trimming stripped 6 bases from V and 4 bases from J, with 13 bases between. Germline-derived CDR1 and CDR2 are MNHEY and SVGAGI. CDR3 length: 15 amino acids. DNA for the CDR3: TGTGCCAGCAGGGACAGCTATGGAGGGGCCAACGTCCTGACTTTC. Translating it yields CASRDSYGGANVLTF.

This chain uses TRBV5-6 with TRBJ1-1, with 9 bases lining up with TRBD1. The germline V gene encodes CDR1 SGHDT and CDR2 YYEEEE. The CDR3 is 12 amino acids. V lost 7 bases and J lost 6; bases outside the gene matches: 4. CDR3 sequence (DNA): TGTGCCAGCTCCGGACAGGGGCCTGAAGCTTTCTTT. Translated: CASSGQGPEAFF.

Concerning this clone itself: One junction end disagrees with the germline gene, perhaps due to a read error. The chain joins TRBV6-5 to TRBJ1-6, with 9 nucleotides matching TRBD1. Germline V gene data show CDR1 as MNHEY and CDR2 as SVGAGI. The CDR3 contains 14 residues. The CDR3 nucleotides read TGTGCCAGCACTTACGACAGGGGGACTTCACCCCTCCACTTT. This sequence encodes CASTYDRGTSPLHF.

The CDR3 bases are TGTGCCAGCAGCTTGGTACAGGGTGGAATGAGATATAATTCACCCCTCCACTTT. Translation: CASSLVQGGMRYNSPLHF. This sequence joins TRBV5-5 and TRBJ1-6, with D possibly matching TRBD1 (6 bases). Germline loops: CDR1 SGHKS, CDR2 YYEKEE (reference sequence). The CDR3 extends over 18 amino acids. V lost 0 bases, J lost 4 bases, and 17 bases lay in between.

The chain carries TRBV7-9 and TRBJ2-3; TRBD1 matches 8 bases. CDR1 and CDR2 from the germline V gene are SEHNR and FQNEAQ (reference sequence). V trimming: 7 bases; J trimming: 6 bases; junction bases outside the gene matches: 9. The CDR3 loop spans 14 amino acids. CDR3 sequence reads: CASNDRTGMDTQYF. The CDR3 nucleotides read TGTGCCAGCAACGACCGGACAGGGATGGATACGCAGTATTTT.